A single sample gave rise to the 17 T cell receptor beta chains below, sequenced in a study of CD4 and CD8 cells across lung adenocarcinoma regions. TCRdb called the PCR reads again in MiXCR, with one record for every CDR3 protein. The sample lists approximately 4,200 distinct CDR3 sequences, 60% to 65% occurring once. Material: CD4+ T cells from the center of a lung tumor. Receptors were obtained from a male donor with lung adenocarcinoma. The CD4 and CD8 labels of this study may be unreliable.

This clonotype appeared a few times. The CDR3 reads CASTSGRASEQYF. The CDR3 nucleotides are TGTGCCAGTACTAGCGGGAGGGCCTCCGAGCAGTACTTC. The chain carries TRBV6-1 and TRBJ2-1, with TRBD2 matching 13 bases. The J call may be in error: the DNA end matches TRBJ2-7 better. The length of the CDR3 is 13 residues. The germline CDR1 and CDR2 sequences are MNHNS and SASEGT.

The chain uses TRBV10-3 and TRBJ1-2; TRBD1 matches at 10 bases. This CDR3 comprises 16 residues. With V trimmed by 2 bases and J by 9 bases, 12 bases remained unmatched. Germline assignment: CDR1 ENHRY and CDR2 SYGVKD. The CDR3 reads CAISELVSRQGARYTF. The DNA of the CDR3 is TGTGCCATCAGTGAGCTGGTCTCTCGACAGGGGGCTCGCTACACCTTC.

V and J are TRBV25-1 and TRBJ2-3; 8 positions agree with TRBD2. The J call may be wrong; the DNA end is better matched by TRBJ2-7. The CDR3 loop spans 16 amino acids. Germline V gene sequence: CDR1 MGHDK, CDR2 SYGVNS. DNA for the CDR3: TGTGCCAGCAGTGCGGCGGGGCGGGGGGCTAGAGATACGCAGTACTTC. Its protein is CASSAAGRGARDTQYF.

The J gene is TRBJ2-1, the V gene TRBV11-3, with a possible D match to TRBD2 (6 bases). With 4 bases removed from V and 4 bases from J, the gap between germline ends came to 14 bases. The V gene's germline CDR1 is SGHNT and CDR2 YENEEA. The CDR3 has 15 residues. CDR3 in DNA: TGTGCCAGCAGCTCGTGGGGTAGCGGATACAATGAGCAGTTCTTC. Protein sequence: CASSSWGSGYNEQFF.

The chain carries TRBV12-3 or TRBV12-4 and TRBJ2-2; unclear D gene. The germline V and J ends were trimmed by 4 bases and 3 bases, with 12 bases remaining between them. CDR3 length: 15 residues. The CDR3 region is CASSSGLAYTGELFF. CDR3 coding DNA: TGTGCCAGCAGTTCTGGCCTTGCTTACACCGGGGAGCTGTTTTTT.

CDR3 DNA sequence: TGTGCCGCCTCGCGAAGACAGGGGGCCTACGAGCAGTACTTC. Translated, it gives CAASRRQGAYEQYF. V gene TRBV28 combines with J gene TRBJ2-1, with 9 nucleotides matching TRBD1. The J call is doubtful: the DNA matches TRBJ2-7 better. Germline loops: CDR1 MDHEN, CDR2 SYDVKM. The CDR3 contains 14 residues.

The chain recombines TRBV6-5 with TRBJ2-2, with D maybe TRBD2 (6 bases). Near its end, the DNA agrees better with TRBJ2-3, so the J call may be wrong. From germline, CDR1 is MNHEY and CDR2 SVGAGI. The CDR3 is made up of 15 amino acids. The CDR3 loop is CASSTTGTYTGAQYF. CDR3 in DNA: TGTGCCAGCAGTACTACCGGGACTTATACCGGGGCGCAGTATTTT.

The chain combines TRBV7-2 with TRBJ2-1; 7 bases are a match to TRBD2. The CDR3 loop spans 15 amino acids. CDR1 is SGHTA and CDR2 is FQGNSA in the germline V gene. Unmatched junction bases numbered 9, after V lost 2 bases and J lost 8 bases. Here the CDR3 reads CASSLLRYGGDEQFF. In nucleotides, the CDR3 is TGTGCCAGCAGCTTACTACGATATGGGGGGGATGAGCAGTTCTTC.

V and J are TRBV12-5 and TRBJ2-1; D possibly matches TRBD1 or TRBD2 (5 bases each). The germline V gene has CDR1 LGHNT and CDR2 FRNRAP. The CDR3 length is 16 residues. V was pared by 8 bases and J by 0 bases, with 17 bases between. The CDR3 loop reads CASFPGQAFSYNEQFF. In nucleotides, the CDR3 is TGTGCTAGTTTTCCGGGGCAGGCCTTCTCCTACAATGAGCAGTTCTTC.

V gene TRBV7-9 combines with J gene TRBJ2-5; D is perhaps TRBD2 (6 bases). The DNA end is more similar to TRBJ2-7, so the J call may be wrong. Germline V gene data show CDR1 as SEHNR and CDR2 as FQNEAQ (reference sequence). This CDR3 is 17 amino acids long. The CDR3 coding sequence is TGTGCCAGCAGCGCCCCCGGGACTTGGGGGGACTCCTACGAGCAGTACTTC. This encodes CASSAPGTWGDSYEQYF.

The V and J genes are TRBV6-5 and TRBJ2-5; D tentatively fits TRBD1 or TRBD2 (5 bases each). The J call could be wrong; TRBJ2-7 is a better fit for the DNA end. CDR1 and CDR2 (germline): MNHEY, SVGAGI. The CDR3 totals 17 residues. CDR3 in amino acids: CASSYRRGGVTPYEQYF. As DNA, the CDR3 is TGTGCCAGCAGTTACCGTCGTGGGGGAGTCACTCCCTACGAGCAGTACTTC.

This clonotype was seen a single time. The V and J genes are TRBV6-1 and TRBJ1-6; D not certain. The CDR3 contains 16 residues. CDR1 and CDR2 (germline): MNHNS, SASEGT. V was trimmed by 5 bases and J by 7 bases, leaving 18 bases between them. The CDR3: CASSQKVGIYNSPLHF. For the CDR3, the DNA is TGTGCCAGCAGTCAAAAGGTCGGGATATACAATTCACCCCTCCACTTT.

This clonotype is labeled as medium-sized. J is TRBJ2-1 and V is TRBV11-3; 7 bases fit TRBD2. J gave up 4 bases and V 5 bases, and 5 bases lay outside the gene matches. The CDR3 is 14 residues long. The germline V gene has CDR1 SGHNT and CDR2 YENEEA. For the CDR3, the DNA is TGTGCCAGCAGCGAGGCTAGCGGTTACAATGAGCAGTTCTTC. Protein sequence: CASSEASGYNEQFF.

This chain joins TRBV10-1 and TRBJ2-2; TRBD1 matches at 7 bases. Per germline, CDR1 WNHNN and CDR2 SYGVQD (reference sequence). Trimming cost V 3 bases and J 0 bases; bases outside gene matches: 1. This CDR3 spans 15 amino acids. CDR3 bases: TGCGCCAGCAGTGACCAGGGGGCGAACACCGGGGAGCTGTTTTTT. Translated, it gives CASSDQGANTGELFF.

In the case of this clonotype: The junction differs from germline at one of its ends, possibly a read error. The chain links TRBV10-2 to TRBJ2-3, with D uncertain. CDR1 is WSHSY, CDR2 SAAADI, per germline. The CDR3 sequence is 14 residues long. This CDR3 reads CAGIGGRDTDTQYF. Written as DNA, the CDR3 is TGCGCGGGCATCGGTGGACGCGACACAGATACCCAGTATTTT.

By share, this clonotype counts as large. The rearrangement joins TRBV6-5 to TRBJ1-1; possible D gene TRBD1, 5 bases. The germline V and J ends were trimmed by 4 bases and 2 bases, with 8 bases remaining between them. The CDR3 totals 13 residues. Looked up from germline, CDR1 is MNHEY and CDR2 is SVGAGI. This CDR3 reads CASSSTVNTEAFF. CDR3 nucleotides: TGTGCCAGCAGTTCGACAGTCAACACTGAAGCTTTCTTT.

This chain joins TRBV3-1 and TRBJ1-2; D is possibly TRBD1 (6 bases). This CDR3 is 12 amino acids long. V was shortened by 1 base and J by 8 bases, with 8 bases between the two germline ends. Germline V gene data show CDR1 as LGHDT and CDR2 as YNNKEL (reference sequence). The CDR3 here is CASSQGDRGYTF. The CDR3 nucleotides read TGTGCCAGCAGCCAAGGAGACAGGGGCTACACCTTC.